This T cell receptor (beta chain) appears in the sequencing data of a study of OX40 agonist ivuxolimab in advanced cancers. Study context: Ivuxolimab, an agonistic anti-OX40 (CD134) antibody, was given to patients.

This CDR3 contains 14 residues. Trimming cost V 2 bases and J 4 bases, with 12 bases left between them. Looked up from germline, CDR1 is SGHDN and CDR2 is FVKESK. Here immunoSEQ multiplex PCR was the method, and the copy in TCRdb shows in-frame clones only, minus some. The sample holds 55,000 to 70,000 clones, around 90% seen once. The specimen was CD4+ or CD8+ T cells sorted from blood, collected in a trial of the OX40 agonist ivuxolimab. The rearrangement uses TRBV14 and TRBJ2-7; perhaps TRBD2 as D (7 bases). The source is an adult with an advanced solid tumor such as melanoma, head and neck, liver or kidney cancer. DNA of the CDR3: TGTGCCAGCAGCCAAAACGGGGGGCCGTACGAGCAGTACTTC. Its protein product is CASSQNGGPYEQYF.